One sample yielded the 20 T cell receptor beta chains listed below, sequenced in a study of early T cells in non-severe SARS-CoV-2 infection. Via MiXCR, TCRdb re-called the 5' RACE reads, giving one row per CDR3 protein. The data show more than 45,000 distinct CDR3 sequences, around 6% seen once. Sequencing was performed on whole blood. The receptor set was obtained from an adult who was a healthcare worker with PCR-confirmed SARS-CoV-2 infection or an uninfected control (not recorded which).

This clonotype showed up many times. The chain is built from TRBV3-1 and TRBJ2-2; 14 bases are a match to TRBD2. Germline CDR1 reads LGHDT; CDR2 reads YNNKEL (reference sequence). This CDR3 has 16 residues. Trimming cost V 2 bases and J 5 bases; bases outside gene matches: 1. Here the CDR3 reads CASSQRLAGGTGELFF. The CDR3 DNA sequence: TGTGCCAGCAGCCAAAGACTAGCGGGAGGGACCGGGGAGCTGTTTTTT.

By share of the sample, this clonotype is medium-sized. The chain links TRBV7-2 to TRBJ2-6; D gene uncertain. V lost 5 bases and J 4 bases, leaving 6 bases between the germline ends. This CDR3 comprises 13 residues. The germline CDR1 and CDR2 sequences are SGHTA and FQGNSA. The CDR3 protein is CASSRPGANVLTF. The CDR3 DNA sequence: TGTGCCAGCAGCCGACCAGGGGCCAACGTCCTGACTTTC.

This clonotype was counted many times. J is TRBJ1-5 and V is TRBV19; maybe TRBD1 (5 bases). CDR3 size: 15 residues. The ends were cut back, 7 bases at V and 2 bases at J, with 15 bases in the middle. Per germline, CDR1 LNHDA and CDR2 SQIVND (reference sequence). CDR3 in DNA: TGTGCCAGTACTAGCGGGGAGGGACGCAATCAGCCCCAGCATTTT. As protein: CASTSGEGRNQPQHF. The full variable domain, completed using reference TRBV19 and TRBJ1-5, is DGGITQSPKYLFRKEGQNVTLSCEQNLNHDAMYWYRQDPGQGLRLIYYSQIVNDFQKGDIAEGYSVSREKKESFPLTVTSAQKNPTAFYLCASTSGEGRNQPQHFGDGTRLSIL.

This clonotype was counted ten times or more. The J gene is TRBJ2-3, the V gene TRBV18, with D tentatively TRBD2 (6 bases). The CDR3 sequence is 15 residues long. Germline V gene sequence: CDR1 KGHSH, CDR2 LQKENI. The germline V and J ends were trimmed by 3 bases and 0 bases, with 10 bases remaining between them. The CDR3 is CASSPVRGSTDTQYF. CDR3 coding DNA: TGTGCCAGCTCACCGGTCCGGGGGAGCACAGATACGCAGTATTTT.

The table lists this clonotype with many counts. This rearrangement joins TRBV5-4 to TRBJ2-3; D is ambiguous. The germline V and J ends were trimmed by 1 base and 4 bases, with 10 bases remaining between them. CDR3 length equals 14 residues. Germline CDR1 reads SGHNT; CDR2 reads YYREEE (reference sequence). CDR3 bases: TGTGCCAGCAGCTTGTCCCGGAGCGCAGATACGCAGTATTTT. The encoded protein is CASSLSRSADTQYF.

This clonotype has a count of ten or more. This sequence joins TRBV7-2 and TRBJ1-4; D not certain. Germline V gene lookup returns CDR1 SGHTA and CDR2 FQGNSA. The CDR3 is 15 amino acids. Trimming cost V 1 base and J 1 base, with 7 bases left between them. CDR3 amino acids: CASSLVRKTNEKLFF. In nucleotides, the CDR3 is TGTGCCAGCAGCTTAGTTCGGAAAACTAATGAAAAACTGTTTTTT.

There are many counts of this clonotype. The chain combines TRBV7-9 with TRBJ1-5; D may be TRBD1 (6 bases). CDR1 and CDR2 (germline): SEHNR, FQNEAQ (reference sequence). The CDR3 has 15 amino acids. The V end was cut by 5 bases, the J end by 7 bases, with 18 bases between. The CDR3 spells CASSPGGGQGQPQHF. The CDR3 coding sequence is TGTGCCAGCAGCCCTGGCGGGGGGCAGGGACAGCCCCAGCATTTT.

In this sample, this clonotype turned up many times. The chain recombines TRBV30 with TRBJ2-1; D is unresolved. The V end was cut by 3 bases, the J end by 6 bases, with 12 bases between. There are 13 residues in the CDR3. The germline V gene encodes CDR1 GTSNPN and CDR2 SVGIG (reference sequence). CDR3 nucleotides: TGTGCCTGGAGCCCCCAAGGTGTCAATGAGCAGTTCTTC. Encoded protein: CAWSPQGVNEQFF. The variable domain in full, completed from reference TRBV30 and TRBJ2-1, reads SQTIHQWPATLVQPVGSPLSLECTVEGTSNPNLYWYRQAAGRGLQLLFYSVGIGQISSEVPQNLSASRPQDRQFILSSKKLLLSDSGFYLCAWSPQGVNEQFFGPGTRLTVL.

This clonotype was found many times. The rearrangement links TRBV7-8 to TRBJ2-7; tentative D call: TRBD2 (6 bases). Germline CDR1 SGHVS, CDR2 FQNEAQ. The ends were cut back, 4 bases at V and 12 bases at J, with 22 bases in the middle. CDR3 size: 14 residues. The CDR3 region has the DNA TGTGCCAGCAGCTCCGATGGAGGACGGGCGGAGGGGTACTTC. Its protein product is CASSSDGGRAEGYF.

In DNA form, the CDR3 reads TGTGCCAGCAGAGGTATAGGGCTAGGCGACACTGAAGCTTTCTTT. Translation: CASRGIGLGDTEAFF. V gene TRBV6-1 combines with J gene TRBJ1-1; D unclear. CDR1 is MNHNS, CDR2 SASEGT, per germline. The CDR3 runs 15 residues. V was cut by 6 bases and J by 3 bases, with 17 bases left in between.

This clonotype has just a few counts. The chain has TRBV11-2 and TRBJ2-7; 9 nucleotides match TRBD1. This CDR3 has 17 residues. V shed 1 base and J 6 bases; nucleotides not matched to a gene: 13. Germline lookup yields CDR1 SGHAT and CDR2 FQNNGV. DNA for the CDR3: TGTGCCAGCAGCTTAGTGTTAGTACAGGGGGCTCCCTCCGAGCAGTACTTC. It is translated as CASSLVLVQGAPSEQYF.

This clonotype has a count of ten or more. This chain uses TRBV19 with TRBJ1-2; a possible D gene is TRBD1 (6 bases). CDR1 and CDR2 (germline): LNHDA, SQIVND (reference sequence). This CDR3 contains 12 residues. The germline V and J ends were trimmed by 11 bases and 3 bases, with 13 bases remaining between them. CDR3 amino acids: CAGRRGDYGYTF. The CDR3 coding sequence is TGTGCCGGCCGAAGGGGGGACTATGGCTACACCTTC.

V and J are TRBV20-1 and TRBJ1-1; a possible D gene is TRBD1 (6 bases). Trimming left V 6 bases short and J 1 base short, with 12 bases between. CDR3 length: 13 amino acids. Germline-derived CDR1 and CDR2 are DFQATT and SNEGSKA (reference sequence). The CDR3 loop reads CSASTGPNTEAFF. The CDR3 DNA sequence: TGCAGTGCAAGCACAGGGCCGAACACTGAAGCTTTCTTT.

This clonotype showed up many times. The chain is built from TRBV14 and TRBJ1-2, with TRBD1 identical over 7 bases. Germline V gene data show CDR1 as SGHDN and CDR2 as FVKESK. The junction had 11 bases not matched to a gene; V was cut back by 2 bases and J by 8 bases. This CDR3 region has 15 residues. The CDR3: CASSQSSQGKWGYTF. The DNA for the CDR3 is TGTGCCAGCAGCCAAAGTTCACAGGGGAAGTGGGGCTACACCTTC. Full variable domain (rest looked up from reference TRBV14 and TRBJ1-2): EAGVTQFPSHSVIEKGQTVTLRCDPISGHDNLYWYRRVMGKEIKFLLHFVKESKQDESGMPNNRFLAERTGGTYSTLKVQPAELEDSGVYFCASSQSSQGKWGYTFGSGTRLTVV.

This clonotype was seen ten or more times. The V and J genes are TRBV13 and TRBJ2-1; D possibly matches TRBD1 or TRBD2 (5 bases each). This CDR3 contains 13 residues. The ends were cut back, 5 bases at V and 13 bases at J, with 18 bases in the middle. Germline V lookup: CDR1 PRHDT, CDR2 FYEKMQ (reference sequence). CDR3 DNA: TGTGCCAGCAGCCCCGGGACGAAAATTAATCAGTTCTTC. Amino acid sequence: CASSPGTKINQFF.

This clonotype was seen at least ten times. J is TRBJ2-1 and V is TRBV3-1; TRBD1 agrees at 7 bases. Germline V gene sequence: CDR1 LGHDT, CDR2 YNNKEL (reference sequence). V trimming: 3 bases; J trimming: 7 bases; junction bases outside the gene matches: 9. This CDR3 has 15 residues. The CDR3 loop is CASSQRQGLMNEQFF. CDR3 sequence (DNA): TGTGCCAGCAGCCAGCGACAGGGTCTCATGAATGAGCAGTTCTTC.

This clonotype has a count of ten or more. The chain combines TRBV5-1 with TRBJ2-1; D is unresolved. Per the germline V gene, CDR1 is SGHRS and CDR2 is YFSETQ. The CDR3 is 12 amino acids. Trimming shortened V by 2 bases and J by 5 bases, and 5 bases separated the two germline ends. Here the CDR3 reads CASSFADNEQFF. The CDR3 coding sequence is TGCGCCAGCAGCTTCGCGGACAATGAGCAGTTCTTC.

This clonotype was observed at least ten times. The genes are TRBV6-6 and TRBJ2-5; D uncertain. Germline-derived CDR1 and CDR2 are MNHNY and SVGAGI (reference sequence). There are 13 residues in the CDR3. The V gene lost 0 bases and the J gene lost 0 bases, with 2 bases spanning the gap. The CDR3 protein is CASSYSYQETQYF. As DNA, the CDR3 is TGTGCCAGCAGTTACTCGTACCAAGAGACCCAGTACTTC.

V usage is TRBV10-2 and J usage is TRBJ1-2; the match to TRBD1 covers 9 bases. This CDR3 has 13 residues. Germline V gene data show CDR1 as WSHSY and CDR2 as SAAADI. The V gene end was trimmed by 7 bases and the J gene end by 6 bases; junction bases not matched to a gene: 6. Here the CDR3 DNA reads TGCGCCAGCACCCCTGGACAGGGGAATGGCTACACCTTC. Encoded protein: CASTPGQGNGYTF.

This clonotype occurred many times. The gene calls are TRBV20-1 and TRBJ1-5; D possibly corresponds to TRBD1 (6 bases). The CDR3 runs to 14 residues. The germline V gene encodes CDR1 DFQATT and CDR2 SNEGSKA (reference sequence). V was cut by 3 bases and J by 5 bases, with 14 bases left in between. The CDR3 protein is CSARLDSIYQPQHF. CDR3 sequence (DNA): TGCAGTGCTAGGTTGGACAGTATTTATCAGCCCCAGCATTTT.